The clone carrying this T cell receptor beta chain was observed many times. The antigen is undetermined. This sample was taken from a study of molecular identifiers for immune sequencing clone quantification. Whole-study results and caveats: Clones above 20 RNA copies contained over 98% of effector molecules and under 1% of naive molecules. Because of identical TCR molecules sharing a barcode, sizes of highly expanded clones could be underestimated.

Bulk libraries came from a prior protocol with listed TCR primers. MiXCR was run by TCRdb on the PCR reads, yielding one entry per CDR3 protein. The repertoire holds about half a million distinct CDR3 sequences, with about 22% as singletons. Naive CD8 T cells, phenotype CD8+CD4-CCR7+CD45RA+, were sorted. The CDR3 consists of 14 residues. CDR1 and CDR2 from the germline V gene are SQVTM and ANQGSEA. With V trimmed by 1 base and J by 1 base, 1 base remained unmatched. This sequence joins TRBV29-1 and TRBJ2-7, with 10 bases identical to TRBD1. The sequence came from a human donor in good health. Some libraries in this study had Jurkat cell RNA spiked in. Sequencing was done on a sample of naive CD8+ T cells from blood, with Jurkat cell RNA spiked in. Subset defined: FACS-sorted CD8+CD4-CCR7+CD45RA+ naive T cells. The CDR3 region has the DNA TGCAGCGTTGAAGGGGGACAGGGGTCCTACGAGCAGTACTTC. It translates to CSVEGGQGSYEQYF.